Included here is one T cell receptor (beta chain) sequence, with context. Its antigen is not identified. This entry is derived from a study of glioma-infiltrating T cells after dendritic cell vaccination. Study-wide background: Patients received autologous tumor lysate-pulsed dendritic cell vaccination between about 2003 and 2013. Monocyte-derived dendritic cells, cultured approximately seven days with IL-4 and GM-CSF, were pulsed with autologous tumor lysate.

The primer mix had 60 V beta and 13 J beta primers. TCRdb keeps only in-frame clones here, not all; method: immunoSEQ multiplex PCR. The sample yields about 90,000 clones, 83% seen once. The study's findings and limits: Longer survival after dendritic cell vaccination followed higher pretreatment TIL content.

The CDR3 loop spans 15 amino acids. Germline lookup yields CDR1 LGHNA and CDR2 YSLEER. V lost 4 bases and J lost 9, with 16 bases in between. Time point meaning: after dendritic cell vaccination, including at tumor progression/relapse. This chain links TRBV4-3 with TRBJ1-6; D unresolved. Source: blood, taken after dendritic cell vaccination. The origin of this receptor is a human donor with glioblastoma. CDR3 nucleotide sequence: TGCGCCAGCAGCCCAAAAAGGAGGGCTGGTTCACCCCTCCACTTT. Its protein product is CASSPKRRAGSPLHF.